Following are 20 T cell receptor beta chains from one sample sequenced in a study of blood T cell repertoires in COVID-19. Assay: immunoSEQ multiplex PCR; the TCRdb copy retains only in-frame clones and omits some. The table has 45,000 to 70,000 clones, about four fifths seen once. Sequenced input: peripheral blood. The source is a woman aged 80 or over with acute or convalescent COVID-19.

This chain links TRBV27 with TRBJ2-3, with 11 nucleotides matching TRBD2. Trimming at V came to 3 bases and at J to 4 bases, leaving 9 bases not matched to a gene. The CDR3 covers 17 residues. The germline V gene encodes CDR1 MNHEY and CDR2 SMNVEV (reference sequence). The CDR3 region is CASSFFAGTSGADTQYF. The CDR3 region has the DNA TGTGCCAGCAGTTTTTTCGCCGGGACTAGCGGCGCAGATACGCAGTATTTT.

The V and J genes are TRBV5-1 and TRBJ2-2, with D possibly being TRBD2 (5 bases). CDR1 SGHRS and CDR2 YFSETQ come from the germline V gene. This CDR3 is 17 amino acids long. V lost 4 bases and J lost 0, with 16 bases in between. The CDR3: CASSAIAGLANTGELFF. In DNA form, the CDR3 reads TGCGCCAGCAGCGCCATAGCAGGACTCGCGAACACCGGGGAGCTGTTTTTT.

The V call is TRBV29-1, the J call TRBJ2-3; a possible D gene is TRBD1 (7 bases). Trimming removed 6 bases from V and 2 bases from J, with 15 bases in between. CDR1 SQVTM and CDR2 ANQGSEA come from the germline V gene. The CDR3 is made up of 14 amino acids. This CDR3 is CSVPQGGPTDTQYF. Here the CDR3 DNA reads TGCAGCGTCCCGCAGGGGGGACCCACAGATACGCAGTATTTT.

This clone was counted a few times. The DNA of the CDR3 is TGCGCCAGCAGCCAAGCGGCAGGGCGAGTGAACTATGGCTACACCTTC. Translated, it gives CASSQAAGRVNYGYTF. The chain uses TRBV4-1 and TRBJ1-2; a weak D match, TRBD1 (5 bases). Trimming removed 1 base from V and 2 bases from J, with 14 bases in between. Germline assignment: CDR1 MGHRA and CDR2 YSYEKL. CDR3 length: 16 amino acids.

The V call is TRBV6-6, the J call TRBJ1-2; D is unclear. CDR1 and CDR2 (germline): MNHNY, SVGAGI (reference sequence). CDR3 length: 13 amino acids. V gave up 5 bases and J gave up 1 base, with 8 bases separating them. The CDR3 DNA is TGTGCCAGCAGTCAACAGTTTAACTATGGCTACACCTTC. Its protein product is CASSQQFNYGYTF.

The rearrangement links TRBV4-1 to TRBJ2-7, with 8 bases lining up with TRBD2. The V segment lost 1 base and the J segment 0 bases; nucleotides outside the gene matches: 11. This CDR3 is built from 18 residues. Per germline, CDR1 MGHRA and CDR2 YSYEKL. CDR3 DNA sequence: TGCGCCAGCAGCCAAGGACGGCTAAGCGGGAGAAGCTCCTACGAGCAGTACTTC. Translation gives CASSQGRLSGRSSYEQYF.

V is TRBV3-1 (or the pseudogene TRBV3-2) and J is TRBJ1-2; maybe TRBD1 (5 bases). Germline V gene lookup returns CDR1 LGHDT and CDR2 YNNKEL (reference sequence). Trimming took 1 base from V and 6 from J, leaving 12 bases between them. This CDR3 has 14 residues. CDR3 region: CASSQGLWGDGYTF. CDR3 DNA sequence: TGTGCCAGCAGCCAAGGGCTGTGGGGGGATGGCTACACCTTC.

V and J are TRBV21-1 and TRBJ1-2; the D call of TRBD1 is as the table states it, not checked on the DNA. TRBV21-1 is marked as a pseudogene. The CDR3 is 16 amino acids. Here the CDR3 reads CASSKRDRTSNYGYTF. The CDR3 nucleotides are TGTGCCAGCAGCAAAAGGGACAGAACTTCTAACTATGGCTACACCTTC.

The CDR3 spells CASSSSGQLTDTQYF. For the CDR3, the DNA is TGTGCCAGCAGCTCCTCGGGACAGCTCACAGATACGCAGTATTTT. V gene TRBV7-8 combines with J gene TRBJ2-3, with TRBD1 identical over 7 bases. Unmatched junction bases numbered 6, after V lost 4 bases and J lost 2 bases. The CDR3 is made up of 15 amino acids. The germline V gene encodes CDR1 SGHVS and CDR2 FQNEAQ.

The gene calls are TRBV29-1 and TRBJ2-1, with 14 nucleotides matching TRBD2. The CDR3 runs to 15 residues. The V segment lost 5 bases and the J segment 9 bases; nucleotides outside the gene matches: 9. The germline gives CDR1 SQVTM, CDR2 ANQGSEA. The CDR3 sequence is CSVRTGTSGRSEQFF. As DNA, the CDR3 is TGCAGCGTTCGAACCGGGACTAGCGGGAGAAGTGAGCAGTTCTTC.

J is TRBJ1-3 and V is TRBV11-2, with D unresolved. Looked up from germline, CDR1 is SGHAT and CDR2 is FQNNGV. V was clipped by 4 bases and J by 0 bases, with 10 bases between them. There are 15 residues in the CDR3. The CDR3 DNA reads TGTGCCAGCAGCTCCTTTGAGTACTCTGGAAACACCATATATTTT. Protein: CASSSFEYSGNTIYF.

This chain joins TRBV7-2 and TRBJ2-2; D is uncertain. Germline assignment: CDR1 SGHTA and CDR2 FQGNSA. The V and J ends lost 3 bases and 8 bases respectively, with 16 bases between them. This CDR3 spans 15 amino acids. As DNA, the CDR3 is TGTGCCAGCAGCTTTTTAACGCTGGGCAGGGGGGAGCTGTTTTTT. It codes for CASSFLTLGRGELFF.

This chain joins TRBV5-4 and TRBJ1-5, with TRBD1 matching over 9 bases. The CDR3 spans 17 residues. Losses at the gene ends were 0 bases for V and 4 bases for J; bases not matched to a gene: 8. CDR1 and CDR2 from the germline V gene are SGHNT and YYREEE (reference sequence). The CDR3 sequence: CASSLGPGQGANQPQHF. The CDR3 nucleotides are TGTGCCAGCAGCTTGGGACCGGGACAGGGAGCAAATCAGCCCCAGCATTTT. Full variable domain (remainder filled in from reference TRBV5-4 and TRBJ1-5): ETGVTQSPTHLIKTRGQQVTLRCSSQSGHNTVSWYQQALGQGPQFIFQYYREEENGRGNFPPRFSGLQFPNYSSELNVNALELDDSALYLCASSLGPGQGANQPQHFGDGTRLSIL.

The rearrangement uses TRBV30 and TRBJ2-3, with D possibly TRBD1 on 6 matching bases. V lost 4 bases and J lost 2, with 13 bases in between. Germline V CDR1 and CDR2: GTSNPN, SVGIG (reference sequence). This CDR3 has 14 amino acids. For the CDR3, the DNA is TGTGCCTGGACCCAGGGGTTTAACACAGATACGCAGTATTTT. It translates to CAWTQGFNTDTQYF. The full variable domain, in which reference TRBV30 and TRBJ2-3 provide the parts outside the CDR3, is SQTIHQWPATLVQPVGSPLSLECTVEGTSNPNLYWYRQAAGRGLQLLFYSVGIGQISSEVPQNLSASRPQDRQFILSSKKLLLSDSGFYLCAWTQGFNTDTQYFGPGTRLTVL.

This clone was seen just once. The chain couples TRBV28 to TRBJ1-6, with 7 bases identical to TRBD1. With 8 bases clipped from V and 0 bases from J, the junction kept 4 bases outside the gene matches. Germline V gene data show CDR1 as MDHEN and CDR2 as SYDVKM. The CDR3 runs to 15 residues. In DNA, the CDR3 is TGTGCCAGCCTACAGGGGAGCTCCTATAATTCACCCCTCCACTTT. Translating gives CASLQGSSYNSPLHF. Full variable domain (remainder filled in from reference TRBV28 and TRBJ1-6): DVKVTQSSRYLVKRTGEKVFLECVQDMDHENMFWYRQDPGLGLRLIYFSYDVKMKEKGDIPEGYSVSREKKERFSLILESASTNQTSMYLCASLQGSSYNSPLHFGNGTRLTVT.

V gene TRBV4-1 combines with J gene TRBJ1-1; 8 bases line up with TRBD1. The CDR3 extends over 15 amino acids. Trimming took 2 bases from V and 7 from J; bases not matched to a gene: 9. Germline lookup yields CDR1 MGHRA and CDR2 YSYEKL. The CDR3 nucleotides are TGCGCCAGCAGCCAACAACAGGGGGGCCTCCGTGAAGCTTTCTTT. Protein: CASSQQQGGLREAFF.

This clone was seen only a few times. The chain has TRBV11-2 and TRBJ1-1; D is unclear. CDR3 length: 13 residues. V lost 1 base and J lost 6, with 9 bases in between. Looked up from germline, CDR1 is SGHAT and CDR2 is FQNNGV. This CDR3 reads CASSLVQVSEAFF. CDR3 nucleotides: TGTGCCAGCAGCTTAGTGCAGGTTTCTGAAGCTTTCTTT.

The chain uses TRBV11-2 and TRBJ2-7; D is perhaps TRBD1 (5 bases). CDR1 SGHAT and CDR2 FQNNGV come from the germline V gene. The CDR3 runs 11 residues. Trimming pared 5 bases from V and 6 bases from J, leaving 8 bases between. CDR3 sequence (DNA): TGTGCCAGCAGCCGTAGGGGCGAGCAGTACTTC. It yields the protein CASSRRGEQYF.

CDR3 region: CAISDISGAGTDTQYF. In nucleotides, the CDR3 is TGTGCCATCAGTGACATCTCAGGGGCAGGCACAGATACGCAGTATTTT. The J gene is TRBJ2-3, the V gene TRBV10-3; tentatively, D is TRBD1 (6 bases). CDR3 length: 16 amino acids. Germline loops: CDR1 ENHRY, CDR2 SYGVKD. V lost 3 bases to trimming and J lost 1 base, with 14 bases between them.

In DNA, the CDR3 is TGTGCCAGCAGTGCCTTAGCGGGAAGTTACAATGAGCAGTTCTTC. It specifies CASSALAGSYNEQFF. The gene calls are TRBV2 and TRBJ2-1; 8 bases line up with TRBD2. J gave up 4 bases and V 4 bases, and 6 bases lay outside the gene matches. Germline CDR1 SNHLY, CDR2 FYNNEI. This CDR3 is built from 15 residues.